A selection of T cell receptor beta chains follows, all from one sample in a study of T cell repertoires in cytomegalovirus infection. TCRdb reprocessed the reads via MiXCR and lists one record per CDR3 protein. The sample comprises about 530,000 distinct CDR3 sequences, around a quarter of which are singletons, and roughly an eighth rests with the top ten. Input material: PBMCs. Every receptor here comes from a human donor in good health (CMV status not recorded). Some clones in this sample may be carry-over from other donors' samples. Each CDR3 is given with its conserved first and last residue.

CDR3 protein: CASRPGLAGASTDTQYF
J gene: TRBJ2-3
V gene: TRBV7-8

CDR3 protein: CASSLERATDTQYF
J gene: TRBJ2-3
V gene: TRBV5-5

CDR3 protein: CASSPFRTSGNTDTQYF
J gene: TRBJ2-3
V gene: TRBV27

CDR3 protein: CASSFLSGSEETQYF
J gene: TRBJ2-5
V gene: TRBV27

CDR3 protein: CASSILGRPSNYGYTF
J gene: TRBJ1-2
V gene: TRBV19

CDR3 protein: CASSLEVGGKRGYNEQFF
J gene: TRBJ2-1
V gene: TRBV7-6

CDR3 protein: CASSIGQPTDTQYF
J gene: TRBJ2-3
V gene: TRBV19

CDR3 protein: CASSIGLAPNEQFF
J gene: TRBJ2-1
V gene: TRBV19

CDR3 protein: CASSWGKAYEQYF
J gene: TRBJ2-7
V gene: TRBV6-6

CDR3 protein: CASRTPSAGEETQYF
J gene: TRBJ2-5
V gene: TRBV28

CDR3 protein: CASSPWGTGGSYGYTF
J gene: TRBJ1-2
V gene: TRBV12-3/TRBV12-4

CDR3 protein: CASGERLSHEQYF
J gene: TRBJ2-7
V gene: TRBV6-2/TRBV6-3

CDR3 protein: CASRMGVLYGYTF
J gene: TRBJ1-2
V gene: TRBV6-1

CDR3 protein: CATQFGNEKLFF
J gene: TRBJ1-4
V gene: TRBV28

CDR3 protein: CASSSTSRGTDTQYF
J gene: TRBJ2-3
V gene: TRBV7-3

CDR3 protein: CASSTILRGDRSDTQYF
J gene: TRBJ2-3
V gene: TRBV7-2

CDR3 protein: CSGIPTSGASTDTQYF
J gene: TRBJ2-3
V gene: TRBV29-1

CDR3 protein: CASNEGNSNQPQHF
J gene: TRBJ1-5
V gene: TRBV2

CDR3 protein: CASSYGLAFGAFF
J gene: TRBJ1-1
V gene: TRBV6-5

CDR3 protein: CASSFGRVYGYTF
J gene: TRBJ1-2
V gene: TRBV12-3/TRBV12-4

CDR3 protein: CASSYPTGGGSDEQFF
J gene: TRBJ2-1
V gene: TRBV7-2

CDR3 protein: CASSSGSSGNTIYF
J gene: TRBJ1-3
V gene: TRBV11-3

CDR3 protein: CASSLPFRESSYNEQFF
J gene: TRBJ2-1
V gene: TRBV7-9

CDR3 protein: CASSNFRLGEQYF
J gene: TRBJ2-7
V gene: TRBV12-3/TRBV12-4

CDR3 protein: CASSPTGIKNIQYF
J gene: TRBJ2-4
V gene: TRBV6-2/TRBV6-3

CDR3 protein: CASSFPAGVGSPLHF
J gene: TRBJ1-6
V gene: TRBV7-2

CDR3 protein: CASSPAVLPGGPSTDTQYF
J gene: TRBJ2-3
V gene: TRBV11-2

CDR3 protein: CASSTQRGTQYF
J gene: TRBJ2-3
V gene: TRBV28

CDR3 protein: CATSRDPYRRGGYTF
J gene: TRBJ1-2
V gene: TRBV15

CDR3 protein: CASSQPGTYNEQFF
J gene: TRBJ2-1
V gene: TRBV12-3/TRBV12-4

CDR3 protein: CSVSGSLETQYF
J gene: TRBJ2-5
V gene: TRBV29-1

CDR3 protein: CASSLMGGASYNEQFF
J gene: TRBJ2-1
V gene: TRBV7-2

CDR3 protein: CASSYGPRDTGELFF
J gene: TRBJ2-2
V gene: TRBV7-2

CDR3 protein: CASSRQGGYYGYTF
J gene: TRBJ1-2
V gene: TRBV28

CDR3 protein: CASSLVAGGWGTDTQYF
J gene: TRBJ2-3
V gene: TRBV7-2

CDR3 protein: CASSFNPYEQYF
J gene: TRBJ2-7
V gene: TRBV6-2/TRBV6-3

CDR3 protein: CATSRVNGEQYF
J gene: TRBJ2-7
V gene: TRBV15

CDR3 protein: CATSRIETDYEQYF
J gene: TRBJ2-7
V gene: TRBV15

CDR3 protein: CASSQEASGWNTGELFF
J gene: TRBJ2-2
V gene: TRBV4-3

CDR3 protein: CSVRGRQETQYF
J gene: TRBJ2-5
V gene: TRBV29-1

CDR3 protein: CASSPIGATNEKLFF
J gene: TRBJ1-4
V gene: TRBV18

CDR3 protein: CASTRDRVLVGGGELFF
J gene: TRBJ2-2
V gene: TRBV6-5

CDR3 protein: CASSSPPERNEQYF
J gene: TRBJ2-7
V gene: TRBV7-9

CDR3 protein: CASSMTRDYEQYF
J gene: TRBJ2-7
V gene: TRBV7-8

CDR3 protein: CASSQGGLPYTDTQYF
J gene: TRBJ2-3
V gene: TRBV6-6

CDR3 protein: CASRKTGFYTEAFF
J gene: TRBJ1-1
V gene: TRBV2

CDR3 protein: CATSRKGTVNTEAFF
J gene: TRBJ1-1
V gene: TRBV15

CDR3 protein: CASSLVPTRSDREQYF
J gene: TRBJ2-7
V gene: TRBV7-2

CDR3 protein: CAAPGLAGGIDTQYF
J gene: TRBJ2-3
V gene: TRBV30

CDR3 protein: CSVPGNEQFF
J gene: TRBJ2-1
V gene: TRBV29-1

CDR3 protein: CASSSRISEYNEQFF
J gene: TRBJ2-1
V gene: TRBV23-1

CDR3 protein: CASSLVGTSNTGELFF
J gene: TRBJ2-2
V gene: TRBV7-8

CDR3 protein: CATRKGPNTEAFF
J gene: TRBJ1-1
V gene: TRBV11-2